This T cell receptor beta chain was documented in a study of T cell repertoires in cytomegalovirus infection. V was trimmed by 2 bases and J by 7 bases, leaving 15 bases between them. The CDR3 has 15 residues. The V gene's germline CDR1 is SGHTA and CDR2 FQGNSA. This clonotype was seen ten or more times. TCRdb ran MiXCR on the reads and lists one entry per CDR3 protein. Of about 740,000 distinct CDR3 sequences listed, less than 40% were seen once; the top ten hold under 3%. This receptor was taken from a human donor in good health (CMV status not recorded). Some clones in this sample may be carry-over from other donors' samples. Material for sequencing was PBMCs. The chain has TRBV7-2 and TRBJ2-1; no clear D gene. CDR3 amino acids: CASSLKSSLGNEQFF. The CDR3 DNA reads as TGTGCCAGCAGCTTAAAATCTTCCCTCGGGAATGAGCAGTTCTTC.